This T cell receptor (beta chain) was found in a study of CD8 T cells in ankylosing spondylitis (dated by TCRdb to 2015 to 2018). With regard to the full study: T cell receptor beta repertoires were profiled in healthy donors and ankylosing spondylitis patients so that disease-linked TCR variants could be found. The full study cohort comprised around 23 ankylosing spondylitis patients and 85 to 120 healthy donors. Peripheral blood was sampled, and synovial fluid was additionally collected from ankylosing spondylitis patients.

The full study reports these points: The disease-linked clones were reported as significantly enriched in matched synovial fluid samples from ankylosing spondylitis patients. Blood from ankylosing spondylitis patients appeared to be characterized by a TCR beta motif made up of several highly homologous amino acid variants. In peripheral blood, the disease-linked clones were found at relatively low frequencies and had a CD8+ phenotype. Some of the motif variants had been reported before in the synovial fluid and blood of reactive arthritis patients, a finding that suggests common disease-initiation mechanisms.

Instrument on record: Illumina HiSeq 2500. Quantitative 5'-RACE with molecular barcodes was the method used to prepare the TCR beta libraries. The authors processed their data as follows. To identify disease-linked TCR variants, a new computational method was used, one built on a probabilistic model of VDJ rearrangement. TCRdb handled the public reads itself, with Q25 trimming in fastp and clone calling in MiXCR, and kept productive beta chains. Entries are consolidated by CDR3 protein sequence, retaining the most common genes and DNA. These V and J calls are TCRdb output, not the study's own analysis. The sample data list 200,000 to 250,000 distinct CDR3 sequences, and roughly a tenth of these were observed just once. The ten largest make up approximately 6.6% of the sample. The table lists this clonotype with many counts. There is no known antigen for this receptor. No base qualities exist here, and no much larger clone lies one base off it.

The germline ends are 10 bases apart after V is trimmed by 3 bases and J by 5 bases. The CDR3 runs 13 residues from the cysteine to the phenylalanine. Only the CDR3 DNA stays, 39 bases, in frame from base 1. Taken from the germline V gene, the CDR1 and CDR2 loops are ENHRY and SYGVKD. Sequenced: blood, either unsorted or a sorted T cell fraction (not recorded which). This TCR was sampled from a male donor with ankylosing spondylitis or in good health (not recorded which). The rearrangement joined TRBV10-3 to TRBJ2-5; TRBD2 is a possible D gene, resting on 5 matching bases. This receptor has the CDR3 CAISEGLGETQYF. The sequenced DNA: TGTGCCATCAGTGAAGGACTGGGTGAGACCCAGTACTTC.